These 3 T cell receptor beta chains share one sample of origin, sequenced in a study of shared clonotypes between healthy human individuals. Repertoires were generated with immunoSEQ multiplex PCR, while TCRdb's copy carries only in-frame clones and drops some. The sample yields 2 million to 2.5 million clones, over 85% seen once. Sequenced input: naive CD4+ T cells from PBMCs. Subset defined: CD45RA+ positively selected. Receptors originate from a man aged 18-30 years in good health. Some clones in this sample may be carry-over from other donors' samples.

About this clone: Other DNA sequences in this specimen translate into the identical CDR3. V is TRBV6-1 and J is TRBJ1-2; D remains unclear. The CDR3 spans 13 residues. Per germline, CDR1 MNHNS and CDR2 SASEGT. With 2 bases removed from V and 2 bases from J, the gap between germline ends came to 6 bases. The CDR3 sequence is CASSESGNYGYTF. Here the CDR3 DNA reads TGTGCCAGCAGTGAATCCGGAAACTATGGCTACACCTTC.

V usage is TRBV5-1 and J usage is TRBJ2-7; D may be TRBD2 (6 bases). The germline gives CDR1 SGHRS, CDR2 YFSETQ. The CDR3 loop spans 15 amino acids. V was shortened by 4 bases and J by 3 bases, with 17 bases between the two germline ends. CDR3 loop: CASSPGVSTFYEQYF. CDR3 bases: TGCGCCAGCAGCCCGGGGGTATCGACTTTCTACGAGCAGTACTTC.

The chain has TRBV25-1 and TRBJ2-3, with D possibly being TRBD2 (5 bases). Trimming took 4 bases from V and 4 from J, leaving 18 bases between them. The CDR3 has 16 residues. Germline V gene lookup returns CDR1 MGHDK and CDR2 SYGVNS. CDR3 region: CASSAGLPGGADTQYF. CDR3 bases: TGTGCCAGCAGTGCCGGACTGCCCGGAGGCGCAGATACGCAGTATTTT.